These T cell receptor beta chains were read from a single sample in a study of cytomegalovirus exposure and HLA in healthy donors. Profiling relied on immunoSEQ multiplex PCR, and the TCRdb table lists in-frame clones only, not all of them. The data contain 150,000 to 200,000 clones, around 80% of them seen just once; the ten biggest clones take up around 1.9%. Sample: PBMCs. The receptor source for this set is a man younger than 30 in good health and CMV-seronegative. Each CDR3 is given with its conserved first and last residue. The D gene is left open where the match is weak.

v_call,j_call,d_call,cdr3_aa
TRBV6-6,TRBJ2-1,TRBD2,CASSLGLAKNEQFF
TRBV7-7,TRBJ2-1,.,CASSSSLGGGWNEQFF
TRBV7-6,TRBJ2-1,.,CASSPRASSSYNEQFF
TRBV28,TRBJ2-7,.,CASSFSSSYEQYF
TRBV5-1,TRBJ2-7,TRBD1,CASSPTGTGVPEQYF
TRBV6-5,TRBJ1-2,.,CASSYDSRGGYTF
TRBV7-9,TRBJ2-1,TRBD2,CASSPTSGAYNEQFF
TRBV6-5,TRBJ1-6,TRBD1,CASSGDRGFSPLHF
TRBV11-2,TRBJ2-3,TRBD2,CASSPTSGRALGGDTQYF
TRBV15,TRBJ1-1,.,CATSRDAGRNEAFF
TRBV9,TRBJ1-5,.,CASSVGAEGPQHF
TRBV5-8,TRBJ2-7,TRBD1,CASSYGPGQGSYEQYF
TRBV15,TRBJ2-3,.,CATSLPWAGVTDTQYF
TRBV14,TRBJ2-7,.,CASSQGSYGDYEQYF
TRBV27,TRBJ2-5,TRBD2,CASSRSGRGETQYF
TRBV10-3,TRBJ1-6,TRBD1,CAISQPGQGFWGSNSPLHF
TRBV28,TRBJ2-5,TRBD2,CASSPAGGGRALETQYF
TRBV7-8,TRBJ1-5,.,CASRAGGVPNQPQHF
TRBV15,TRBJ2-7,TRBD1,CATSSPTGMNEQYF
TRBV29-1,TRBJ1-2,TRBD1,CSVEKGARGYTF
TRBV28,TRBJ2-7,.,CASSSQGNEQYF
TRBV28,TRBJ2-1,TRBD2,CASSLKFGSGPGLAGGSFQNEQFF
TRBV5-4,TRBJ2-2,TRBD1,CASNDDRGRRELFF
TRBV4-3,TRBJ2-3,.,CASSQDQESTDTQYF
TRBV4-1,TRBJ2-7,TRBD2,CASSHPRLAGVAGTFGVLEQYF
TRBV7-9,TRBJ1-6,.,CASKGSGVESSYNPPLHF
TRBV7-9,TRBJ1-3,.,CASSLAEDSAGNTIYF
TRBV27,TRBJ1-1,TRBD1,CASSSRYTGGAGTEAFF
TRBV29-1,TRBJ1-4,.,CSVGRARDEKLFF
TRBV28,TRBJ2-1,TRBD1,CASRDDRGKYNEQFF
TRBV5-1,TRBJ2-5,TRBD2,CASSLGTSGGGVTQYF
TRBV10-1,TRBJ1-1,.,CASSGGTEGTEAFF
TRBV7-2,TRBJ1-3,.,CASSPLRSPSGNTIYF
TRBV7-2,TRBJ2-7,TRBD2,CASSPPSGVQDF
TRBV6-4,TRBJ2-7,.,CASSPAAGSYEQYF
TRBV4-3,TRBJ2-1,TRBD2,CASSQETSGSSYNEQFF
TRBV6-5,TRBJ2-1,.,CASSSPSSYNEQFF
TRBV29-1,TRBJ1-1,TRBD1,CSVITGTGYTEAFF
TRBV11-1,TRBJ2-5,.,CASSLRVRETQYF
TRBV27,TRBJ2-1,TRBD2,CASSSRLAVIYNEQFF
TRBV14,TRBJ2-1,TRBD2,CASSRQAGGPVNEQFF
TRBV19,TRBJ2-7,.,CASSRVRGSSYEQYF
TRBV6-5,TRBJ2-5,.,CASSYAPRETQYF
TRBV28,TRBJ1-5,TRBD1,CASGTGVTQPQHF
TRBV9,TRBJ2-1,.,CASSSLGPPWDEQFF
TRBV10-3,TRBJ1-6,.,CAISESRYLDYNSPLHF